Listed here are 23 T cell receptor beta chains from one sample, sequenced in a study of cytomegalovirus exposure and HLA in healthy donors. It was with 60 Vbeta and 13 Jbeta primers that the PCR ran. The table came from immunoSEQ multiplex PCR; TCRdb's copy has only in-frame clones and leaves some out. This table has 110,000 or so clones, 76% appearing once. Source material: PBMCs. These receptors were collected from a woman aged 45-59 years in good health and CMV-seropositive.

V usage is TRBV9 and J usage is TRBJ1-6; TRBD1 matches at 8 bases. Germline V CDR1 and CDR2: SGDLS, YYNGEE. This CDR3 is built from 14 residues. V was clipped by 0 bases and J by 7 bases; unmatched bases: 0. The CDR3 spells CASSVGQGNSPLHF. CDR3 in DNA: TGTGCCAGCAGCGTAGGACAGGGGAATTCACCCCTCCACTTT. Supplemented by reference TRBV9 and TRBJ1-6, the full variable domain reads DSGVTQTPKHLITATGQRVTLRCSPRSGDLSVYWYQQSLDQGLQFLIQYYNGEERAKGNILERFSAQQFPDLHSELNLSSLELGDSALYFCASSVGQGNSPLHFGNGTRLTVT.

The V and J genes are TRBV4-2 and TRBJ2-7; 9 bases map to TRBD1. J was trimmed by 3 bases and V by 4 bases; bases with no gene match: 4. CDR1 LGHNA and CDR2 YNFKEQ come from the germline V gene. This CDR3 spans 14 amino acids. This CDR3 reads CASSPGTGSYEQYF. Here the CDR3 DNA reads TGTGCCAGCAGCCCTGGGACAGGGAGCTACGAGCAGTACTTC.

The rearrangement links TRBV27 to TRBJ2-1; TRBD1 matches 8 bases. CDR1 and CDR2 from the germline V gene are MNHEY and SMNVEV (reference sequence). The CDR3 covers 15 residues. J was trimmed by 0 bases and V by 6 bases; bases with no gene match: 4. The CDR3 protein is CASRLQGGSYNEQFF. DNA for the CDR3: TGTGCCAGCAGGTTACAGGGGGGCTCCTACAATGAGCAGTTCTTC.

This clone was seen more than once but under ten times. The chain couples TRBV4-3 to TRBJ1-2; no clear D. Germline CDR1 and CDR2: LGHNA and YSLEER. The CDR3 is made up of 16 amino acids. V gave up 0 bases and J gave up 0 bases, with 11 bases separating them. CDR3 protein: CASSQDYPQTNYGYTF. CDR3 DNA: TGCGCCAGCAGCCAAGATTACCCCCAGACTAACTATGGCTACACCTTC.

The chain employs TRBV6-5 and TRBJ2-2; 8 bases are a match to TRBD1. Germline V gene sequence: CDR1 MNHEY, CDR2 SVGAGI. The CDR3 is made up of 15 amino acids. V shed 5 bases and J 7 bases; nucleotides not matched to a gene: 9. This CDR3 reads CASSLRQGWDGELFF. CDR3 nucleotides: TGTGCCAGCAGTCTTCGACAGGGGTGGGACGGGGAGCTGTTTTTT.

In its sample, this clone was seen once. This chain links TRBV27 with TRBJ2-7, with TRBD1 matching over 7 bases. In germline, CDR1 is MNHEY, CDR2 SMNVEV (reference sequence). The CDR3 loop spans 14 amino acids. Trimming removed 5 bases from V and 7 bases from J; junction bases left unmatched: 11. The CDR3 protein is CASSVRGYVSEQYF. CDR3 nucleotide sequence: TGTGCCAGCAGTGTCAGGGGGTATGTTAGTGAGCAGTACTTC.

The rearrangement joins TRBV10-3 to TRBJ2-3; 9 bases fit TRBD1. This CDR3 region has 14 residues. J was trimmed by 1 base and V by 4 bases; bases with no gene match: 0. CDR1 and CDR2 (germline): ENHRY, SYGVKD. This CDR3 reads CAISGTGGTDTQYF. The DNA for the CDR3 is TGTGCCATCAGTGGGACAGGGGGCACAGATACGCAGTATTTT.

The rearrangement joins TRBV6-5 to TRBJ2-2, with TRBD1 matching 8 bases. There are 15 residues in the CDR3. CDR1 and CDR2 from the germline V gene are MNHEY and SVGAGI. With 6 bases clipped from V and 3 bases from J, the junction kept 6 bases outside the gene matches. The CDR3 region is CASSRDRGDTGELFF. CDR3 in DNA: TGTGCCAGCAGCAGAGACAGGGGCGACACCGGGGAGCTGTTTTTT.

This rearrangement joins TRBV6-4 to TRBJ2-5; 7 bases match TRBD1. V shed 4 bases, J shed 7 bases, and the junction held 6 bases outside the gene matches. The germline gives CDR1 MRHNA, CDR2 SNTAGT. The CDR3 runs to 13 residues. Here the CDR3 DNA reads TGTGCCAGCAGTGTTGACAGGGTCGGGACCCAGTACTTC. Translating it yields CASSVDRVGTQYF.

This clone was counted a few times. CDR3 DNA sequence: TGTGCCAGCAGCGTAGACCCTAGCGGGTACGAGCAGTACTTC. Its translation is CASSVDPSGYEQYF. The chain joins TRBV9 to TRBJ2-7; TRBD2 aligns across 8 bases. This CDR3 spans 14 amino acids. J gave up 4 bases and V 0 bases, and 3 bases lay outside the gene matches. The V gene's germline CDR1 is SGDLS and CDR2 YYNGEE.

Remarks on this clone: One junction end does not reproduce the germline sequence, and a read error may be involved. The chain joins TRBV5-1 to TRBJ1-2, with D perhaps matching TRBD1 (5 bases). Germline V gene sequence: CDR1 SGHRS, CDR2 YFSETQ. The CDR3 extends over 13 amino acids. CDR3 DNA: TGCGCCGGCAGCTTACCGGGACTAGAGGGCTACACCTTC. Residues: CAGSLPGLEGYTF.

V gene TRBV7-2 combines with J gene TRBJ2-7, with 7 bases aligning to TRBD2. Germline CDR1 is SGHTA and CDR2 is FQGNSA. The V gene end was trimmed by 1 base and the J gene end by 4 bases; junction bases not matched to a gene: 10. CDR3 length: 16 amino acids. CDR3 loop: CASSLGRAGARYEQYF. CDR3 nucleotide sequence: TGTGCCAGCAGCTTAGGTCGCGCGGGAGCAAGGTACGAGCAGTACTTC.

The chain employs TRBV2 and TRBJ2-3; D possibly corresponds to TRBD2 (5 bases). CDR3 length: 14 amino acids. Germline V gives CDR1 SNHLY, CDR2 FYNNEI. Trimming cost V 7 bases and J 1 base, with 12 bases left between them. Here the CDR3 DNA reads TGTGCCAGCAAGGGAGACGGGGGCACAGATACGCAGTATTTT. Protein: CASKGDGGTDTQYF.

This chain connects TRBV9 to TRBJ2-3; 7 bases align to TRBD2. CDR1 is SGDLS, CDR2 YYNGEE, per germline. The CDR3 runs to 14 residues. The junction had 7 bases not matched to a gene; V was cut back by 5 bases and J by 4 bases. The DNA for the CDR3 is TGTGCCAGCAGGGGCGGGGGTAGCGCAGATACGCAGTATTTT. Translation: CASRGGGSADTQYF.

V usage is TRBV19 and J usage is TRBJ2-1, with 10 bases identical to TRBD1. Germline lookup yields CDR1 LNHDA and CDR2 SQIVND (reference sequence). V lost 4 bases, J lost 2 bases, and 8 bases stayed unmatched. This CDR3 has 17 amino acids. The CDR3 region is CASSTYPGTGAYNEQFF. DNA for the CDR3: TGTGCCAGTAGTACTTATCCCGGGACAGGGGCCTACAATGAGCAGTTCTTC.

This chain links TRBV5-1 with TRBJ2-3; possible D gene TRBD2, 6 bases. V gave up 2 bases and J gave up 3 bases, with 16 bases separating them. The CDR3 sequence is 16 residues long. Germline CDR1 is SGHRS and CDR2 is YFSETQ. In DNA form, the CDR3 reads TGCGCCAGCAGCTTCATGTCCGGGAGAGGAACAGATACGCAGTATTTT. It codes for CASSFMSGRGTDTQYF. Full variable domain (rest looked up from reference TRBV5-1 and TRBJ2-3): KAGVTQTPRYLIKTRGQQVTLSCSPISGHRSVSWYQQTPGQGLQFLFEYFSETQRNKGNFPGRFSGRQFSNSRSEMNVSTLELGDSALYLCASSFMSGRGTDTQYFGPGTRLTVL.

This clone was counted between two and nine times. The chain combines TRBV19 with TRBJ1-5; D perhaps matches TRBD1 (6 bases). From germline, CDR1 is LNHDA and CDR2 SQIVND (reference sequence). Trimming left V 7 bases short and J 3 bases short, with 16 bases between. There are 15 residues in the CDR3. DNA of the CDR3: TGTGCCAGTACTTTGGGGGGGGCGCACAATCAGCCCCAGCATTTT. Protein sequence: CASTLGGAHNQPQHF.

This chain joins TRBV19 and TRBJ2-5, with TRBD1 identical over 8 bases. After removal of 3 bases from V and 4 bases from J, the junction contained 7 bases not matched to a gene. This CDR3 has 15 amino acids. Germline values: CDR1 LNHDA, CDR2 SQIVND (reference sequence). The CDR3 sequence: CASSIPGRGLETQYF. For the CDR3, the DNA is TGTGCCAGTAGTATTCCGGGCAGGGGGCTAGAGACCCAGTACTTC.

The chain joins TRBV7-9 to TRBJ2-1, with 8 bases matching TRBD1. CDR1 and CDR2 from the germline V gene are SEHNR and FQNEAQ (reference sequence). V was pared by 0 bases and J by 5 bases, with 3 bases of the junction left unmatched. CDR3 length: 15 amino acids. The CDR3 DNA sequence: TGTGCCAGCAGCTTAGCTCAGGGGGCCCACAATGAGCAGTTCTTC. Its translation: CASSLAQGAHNEQFF.

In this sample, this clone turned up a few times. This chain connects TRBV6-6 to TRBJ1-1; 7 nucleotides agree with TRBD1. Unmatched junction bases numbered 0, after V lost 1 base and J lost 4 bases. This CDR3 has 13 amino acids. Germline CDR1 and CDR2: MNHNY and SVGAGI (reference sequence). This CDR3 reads CASSYYRGTEAFF. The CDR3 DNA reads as TGTGCCAGCAGTTACTACAGGGGCACTGAAGCTTTCTTT.

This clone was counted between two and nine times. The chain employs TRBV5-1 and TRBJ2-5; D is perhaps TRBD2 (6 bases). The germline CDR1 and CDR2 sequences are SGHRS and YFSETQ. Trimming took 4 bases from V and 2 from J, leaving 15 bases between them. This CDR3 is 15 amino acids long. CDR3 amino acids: CASSLGAGQQETQYF. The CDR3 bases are TGCGCCAGCAGCCTTGGGGCGGGGCAGCAAGAGACCCAGTACTTC.

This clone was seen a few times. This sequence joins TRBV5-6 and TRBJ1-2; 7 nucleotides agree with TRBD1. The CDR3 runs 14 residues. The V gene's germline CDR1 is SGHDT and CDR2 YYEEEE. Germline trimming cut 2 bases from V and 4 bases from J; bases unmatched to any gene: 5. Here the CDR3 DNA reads TGTGCCAGCAGCTTCGGACAGGAGATCTATGGCTACACCTTC. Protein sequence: CASSFGQEIYGYTF.

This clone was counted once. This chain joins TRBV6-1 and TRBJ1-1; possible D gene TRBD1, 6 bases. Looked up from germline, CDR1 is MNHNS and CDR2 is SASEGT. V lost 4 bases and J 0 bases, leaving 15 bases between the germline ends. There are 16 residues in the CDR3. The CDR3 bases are TGTGCCAGCAGTGCTGATACAGGGTACATGAACACTGAAGCTTTCTTT. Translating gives CASSADTGYMNTEAFF.